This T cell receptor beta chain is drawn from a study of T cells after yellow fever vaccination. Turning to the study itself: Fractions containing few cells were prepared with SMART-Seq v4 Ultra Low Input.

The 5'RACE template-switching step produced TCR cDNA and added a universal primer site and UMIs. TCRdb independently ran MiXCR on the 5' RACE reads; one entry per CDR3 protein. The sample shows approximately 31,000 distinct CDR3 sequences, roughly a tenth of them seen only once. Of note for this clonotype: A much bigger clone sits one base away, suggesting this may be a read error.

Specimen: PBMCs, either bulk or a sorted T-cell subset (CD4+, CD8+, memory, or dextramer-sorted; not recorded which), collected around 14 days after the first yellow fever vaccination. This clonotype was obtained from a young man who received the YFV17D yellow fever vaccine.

The CDR3 spells CSARDPGTEQYEQYF. The CDR3 DNA reads TGCAGTGCTAGAGATCCGGGGACAGAACAATACGAGCAGTACTTC. The chain carries TRBV20-1 and TRBJ2-7, with 7 bases aligning to TRBD1. The CDR3 has 15 amino acids. CDR1 and CDR2 (germline): DFQATT, SNEGSKA (reference sequence). With 0 bases clipped from V and 4 bases from J, the junction kept 9 bases outside the gene matches.